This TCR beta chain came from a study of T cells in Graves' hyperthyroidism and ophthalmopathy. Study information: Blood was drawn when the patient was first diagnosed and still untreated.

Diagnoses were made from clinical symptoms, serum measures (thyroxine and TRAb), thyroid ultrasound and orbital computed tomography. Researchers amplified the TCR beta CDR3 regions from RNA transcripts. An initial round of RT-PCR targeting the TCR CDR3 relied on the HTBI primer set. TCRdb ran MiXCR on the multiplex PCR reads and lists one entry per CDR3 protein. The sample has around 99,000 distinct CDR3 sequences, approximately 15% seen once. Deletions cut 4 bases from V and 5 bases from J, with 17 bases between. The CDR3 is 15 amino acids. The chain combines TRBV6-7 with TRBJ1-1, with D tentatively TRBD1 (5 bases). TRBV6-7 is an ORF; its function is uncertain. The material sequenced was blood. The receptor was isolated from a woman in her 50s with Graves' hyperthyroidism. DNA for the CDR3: TGTGCCAGCAGTTCTCGGTCAGGGAGAAGGACTGAAGCTTTCTTT. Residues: CASSSRSGRRTEAFF.